Each of the 11 T cell receptor beta chains below was sequenced from the same sample in a study of regulatory T cells in long-lasting Graves disease. This sample's time point: newly diagnosed GD, antithyroid drugs for less than 3 months. With RNA extracted from PBMCs as input, the TCR library was made. With iRepertoire HTBI primers and Arm-PCR of CDR3 regions, TCR beta libraries were built. Via MiXCR, TCRdb re-called the multiplex PCR reads, giving one row per CDR3 protein. The sample lists some 600,000 distinct CDR3 sequences, about 16% occurring once. The same data also went into a second study, on T cells in Graves' hyperthyroidism and ophthalmopathy.

This specimen was peripheral blood mononuclear cells (PBMCs), taken at new diagnosis, from a patient treated with antithyroid drugs. These receptors all come from a man aged 18-30 years with Graves disease.

This clonotype was counted a few times. The chain employs TRBV7-9 and TRBJ1-1; 8 nucleotides match TRBD1. Looked up from germline, CDR1 is SEHNR and CDR2 is FQNEAQ (reference sequence). CDR3 length: 19 amino acids. Losses at the gene ends were 6 bases for V and 6 bases for J; bases not matched to a gene: 24. This chain's CDR3 is CASSSRADRVNKQDAEAFF. In DNA, the CDR3 is TGTGCCAGCAGTTCACGCGCGGACAGGGTCAATAAACAAGACGCTGAAGCTTTCTTT.

The sample holds a few counts of this clonotype. CDR3 sequence reads: CASSPYPRVGSPLHF. In DNA form, the CDR3 reads TGTGCCAGCAGTCCCTACCCCAGGGTGGGTTCACCCCTCCACTTT. The chain is built from TRBV6-1 and TRBJ1-6, with D possibly TRBD1 on 5 matching bases. Germline V gene lookup returns CDR1 MNHNS and CDR2 SASEGT. This CDR3 spans 15 amino acids. V lost 5 bases, J lost 9 bases, and 17 bases lay in between.

About this clonotype: Its ends do not fully match the called genes, so a read error is possible. This rearrangement joins TRBV5-1 to TRBJ2-1, with D possibly being TRBD1 (5 bases). Germline loops: CDR1 SGHRS, CDR2 YFSETQ. CDR3 size: 11 residues. The CDR3 DNA sequence: TGTGCCAGCAACTTGGGGCTAATAATGTTCTTC. Its protein product is CASNLGLIMFF.

This clonotype was recorded at least ten times. The V and J genes are TRBV29-1 and TRBJ1-1; tentatively, D is TRBD1 (6 bases). CDR1 SQVTM and CDR2 ANQGSEA come from the germline V gene. This CDR3 region has 12 residues. The V and J ends lost 6 bases and 2 bases respectively, with 10 bases between them. The CDR3 loop reads CSVPQGNTEAFF. CDR3 nucleotides: TGCAGCGTCCCACAGGGTAACACTGAAGCTTTCTTT. Combining the CDR3 with reference TRBV29-1 and TRBJ1-1 gives the whole variable domain SAVISQKPSRDICQRGTSLTIQCQVDSQVTMMFWYRQQPGQSLTLIATANQGSEATYESGFVIDKFPISRPNLTFSTLTVSNMSPEDSSIYLCSVPQGNTEAFFGQGTRLTVV.

Points on this clonotype: At one end, the junction sequence differs from germline, possibly due to a read error. V gene TRBV20-1 combines with J gene TRBJ2-7; tentative D call: TRBD2 (5 bases). Germline CDR1 reads DFQATT; CDR2 reads SNEGSKA (reference sequence). This CDR3 has 14 amino acids. In nucleotides, the CDR3 is TGCAGTGCTAGAGTGCCTAGCTCTTCCTGCGAGCAGTACTTC. This translates into CSARVPSSSCEQYF.

Only a few counts were recorded for this clonotype. The J gene is TRBJ2-5, the V gene TRBV7-9, with no clear D. Germline V CDR1 and CDR2: SEHNR, FQNEAQ (reference sequence). The CDR3 totals 13 residues. V gave up 0 bases and J gave up 3 bases, with 5 bases separating them. The CDR3 is CASSLAGKETQYF. CDR3 in DNA: TGTGCCAGCAGCTTAGCCGGTAAAGAGACCCAGTACTTC.

This clonotype was seen more than once but under ten times. The CDR3 is CASRGRTSSYNEQFF. The CDR3 nucleotides read TGTGCCAGCAGAGGACGGACGAGCTCCTACAATGAGCAGTTCTTC. V is TRBV6-1 and J is TRBJ2-1; D not certain. CDR3 length equals 15 residues. Trimming cost V 6 bases and J 0 bases, with 12 bases left between them. Per germline, CDR1 MNHNS and CDR2 SASEGT.

This chain links TRBV19 with TRBJ2-7; possible D gene TRBD2, 6 bases. This CDR3 comprises 18 residues. Germline V gene data show CDR1 as LNHDA and CDR2 as SQIVND (reference sequence). V lost 4 bases and J lost 2, with 24 bases in between. The CDR3 protein is CASSSKALLADPPYEQYF. CDR3 nucleotides: TGTGCCAGTAGTAGTAAGGCCCTATTAGCGGACCCCCCCTACGAGCAGTACTTC.

This sequence joins TRBV20-1 and TRBJ2-2; 14 nucleotides align to TRBD2. V lost 6 bases and J lost 0; bases outside the gene matches: 15. Germline lookup yields CDR1 DFQATT and CDR2 SNEGSKA (reference sequence). CDR3 length equals 20 residues. The CDR3 DNA reads as TGCAGTGCCCCATCCGGGGGACTAGCGGGAGCGGGGCCGAACACCGGGGAGCTGTTTTTT. Amino acid sequence: CSAPSGGLAGAGPNTGELFF.

The V call is TRBV29-1, the J call TRBJ2-1, with a weak D call TRBD2 (6 bases). V shed 2 bases and J shed 3 bases, with 11 bases lying between them. CDR1 is SQVTM, CDR2 ANQGSEA, per germline. This CDR3 comprises 14 residues. The CDR3 DNA reads as TGCAGCGTTGAATGGGGGGATGTCTACAATGAGCAGTTCTTC. It yields the protein CSVEWGDVYNEQFF.

This clonotype was counted many times. The V and J genes are TRBV28 and TRBJ1-1; D is undetermined. Germline values: CDR1 MDHEN, CDR2 SYDVKM. The CDR3 runs 12 residues. The V end lost 5 bases, the J end lost 3 bases, and 7 bases lay between the germline ends. As DNA, the CDR3 is TGTGCCAGCAGTCGAGTGGACACTGAAGCTTTCTTT. It translates to CASSRVDTEAFF.